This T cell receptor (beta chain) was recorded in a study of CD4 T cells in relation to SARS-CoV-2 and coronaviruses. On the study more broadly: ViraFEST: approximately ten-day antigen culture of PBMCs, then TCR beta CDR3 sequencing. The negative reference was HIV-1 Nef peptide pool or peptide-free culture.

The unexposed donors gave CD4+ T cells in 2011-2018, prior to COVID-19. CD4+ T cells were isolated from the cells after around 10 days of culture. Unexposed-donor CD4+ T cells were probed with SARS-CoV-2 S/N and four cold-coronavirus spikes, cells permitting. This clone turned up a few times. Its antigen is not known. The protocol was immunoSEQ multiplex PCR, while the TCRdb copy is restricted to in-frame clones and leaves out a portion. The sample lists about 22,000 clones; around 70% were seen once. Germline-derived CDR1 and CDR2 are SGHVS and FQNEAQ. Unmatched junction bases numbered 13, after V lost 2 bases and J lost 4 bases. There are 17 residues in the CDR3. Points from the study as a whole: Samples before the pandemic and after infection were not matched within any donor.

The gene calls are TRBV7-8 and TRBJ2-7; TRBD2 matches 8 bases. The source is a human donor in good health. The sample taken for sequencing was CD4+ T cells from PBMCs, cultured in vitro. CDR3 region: CASSLPNPLLAEYEQYF. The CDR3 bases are TGTGCCAGCAGCTTACCTAATCCTTTACTAGCGGAATACGAGCAGTACTTC.